The present entry profiles one T cell receptor beta chain with its context. The antigen is undetermined. The V gene end was trimmed by 4 bases and the J gene end by 13 bases; junction bases not matched to a gene: 9. CDR1 is ENHRY, CDR2 SYGVKD, per germline. This CDR3 is 14 amino acids long. The sample belongs to a study of OX40 agonist ivuxolimab in advanced cancers. As for the study in general: Cohort: roughly 80% men, mean age approximately 60, aged roughly 23 to 90. Findings and limits, study-wide: Partly responding patients at 0.1-3.0 mg/kg showed some of the smallest clonal expansion.

Systemic immunosuppression or autoimmune disease history was grounds to exclude patients. Some clones are missing from TCRdb's copy, which holds only in-frame ones; the method was immunoSEQ multiplex PCR. The table shows more than 65,000 clones, with approximately 90% occurring only once. The chain carries TRBV10-3 and TRBJ2-7, with 14 positions matching TRBD2. The TCR originated in an adult with an advanced solid tumor such as melanoma, head and neck, liver or kidney cancer. The specimen comprised CD4+ or CD8+ T cells sorted from blood, sampled in a trial of the OX40 agonist ivuxolimab. CDR3 DNA sequence: TGTGCCATCAGTGTGGGACTAGCGGGAGCGGGAGGATACTTC. Translated, it gives CAISVGLAGAGGYF.